The rows below give T cell receptor beta chains drawn from one sample of a study of blood T cells in healthy people across ages. MiXCR was run by TCRdb on the 5' RACE reads, yielding one entry per CDR3 protein. The top ten clones hold approximately 3.7% of a sample with some 800,000 distinct CDR3 sequences, approximately 25% of them seen once. The same sample was also studied in work on T cells of mothers and their children.

The sequenced sample was blood. These receptors were collected from a boy between 10 and 17 years old in good health. Both conserved end residues are part of each CDR3. D genes are given only for firm matches. Not all rows give a size; the values are once, few, many and, for expanded clones, a class.

TRBD1	15	few	TRBV28	TRBJ2-5	TGTGCCAGCAGTCTAATGGACAGGGTTGAGGAGACCCAGTACTTC	CASSLMDRVEETQYF
.	14	few	TRBV7-9	TRBJ2-7	TGTGCCAGCAGCTTAGTTGGGGACGGGTACGAGCAGTACTTC	CASSLVGDGYEQYF
.	14	.	TRBV6-2/TRBV6-3	TRBJ2-7	TGTGCCAGCAGTTACCGGGACGGGACCTACGAGCAGTACTTC	CASSYRDGTYEQYF
.	13	few	TRBV29-1	TRBJ2-3	TGCAGCGTTGAGTGGCAGTTCACAGATACGCAGTATTTT	CSVEWQFTDTQYF
.	14	few	TRBV7-2	TRBJ2-1	TGTGCCAGCAGCACCTCAGACTCCTACAATGAGCAGTTCTTC	CASSTSDSYNEQFF
.	11	few	TRBV12-3/TRBV12-4	TRBJ2-1	TGTGCCAGCAGTTTTTCGACTTTGCAGTTCTTC	CASSFSTLQFF
.	15	many	TRBV25-1	TRBJ2-7	TGTGCCAGCAGTGATACGCAGGGCAGGGCCTACGAGCAGTACTTC	CASSDTQGRAYEQYF
TRBD2	16	few	TRBV18	TRBJ2-1	TGTGCCAGCTCACCACTTTTTATCGGGGGGTTCAATGAGCAGTTCTTC	CASSPLFIGGFNEQFF
.	16	few	TRBV5-4	TRBJ2-4	TGTGCCAGCAGCTCGGGGGGACACCACCCTGAAAACATTCAGTACTTC	CASSSGGHHPENIQYF
.	16	.	TRBV24-1	TRBJ2-2	TGTGCCACCAGTGATCCTTTTCAGGGTTCCACCGGGGAGCTGTTTTTT	CATSDPFQGSTGELFF
.	13	.	TRBV11-2	TRBJ1-4	TGTGCCAGCAGCTCCTGGAGCGTTGAAAAACTGTTTTTT	CASSSWSVEKLFF
.	17	.	TRBV11-1	TRBJ2-3	TGTGCCAGCAGCTTACGCCCCCGGGACTTTAGCACAGATACGCAGTATTTT	CASSLRPRDFSTDTQYF
TRBD2	14	.	TRBV27	TRBJ2-7	TGTGCCAGCAGTTTTAGGGGACTAGAACGCGAGCAGTACTTC	CASSFRGLEREQYF
TRBD2	15	.	TRBV29-1	TRBJ2-5	TGCAGCGTTGAACCTTCGGGGGGGAATGTGGAGACCCAGTACTTC	CSVEPSGGNVETQYF
.	15	.	TRBV4-3	TRBJ1-5	TGCGCCAGCAGCCAAGGAGGGGCGGAAAATCAGCCCCAGCATTTT	CASSQGGAENQPQHF
.	14	few	TRBV27	TRBJ2-5	TGTGCCAGCAGTCCCCGGGCGCTAATGGGGACCCAGTACTTC	CASSPRALMGTQYF
.	13	few	TRBV20-1	TRBJ2-7	TGCAGTGCTTTCCGGGCCCCAAACTACGAGCAGTACTTC	CSAFRAPNYEQYF
.	15	.	TRBV9	TRBJ1-1	TGTGCCAGCAGCGTAGTGCCAGGACCCGACTCTGAAGCTTTCTTT	CASSVVPGPDSEAFF
TRBD1	16	few	TRBV27	TRBJ2-3	TGTGCCAGTTCGGAGGGTGGTTGGACAGGGGAAGATACGCAGTATTTT	CASSEGGWTGEDTQYF
.	13	few	TRBV27	TRBJ2-7	TGTGCCAGCAGTGTCGGGCGCGCCAACGAGCAGTACTTC	CASSVGRANEQYF
.	17	.	TRBV21-1	TRBJ2-1	TGTGCCAGCACGGCGGGAATAGGGTCACATTCCTACAATGAGCAGTTCTTC	CASTAGIGSHSYNEQFF
.	13	.	TRBV7-8	TRBJ2-7	TGTGCCAGCAGCTTAGGGGGAGCGACCGAGCAGCACTTC	CASSLGGATEQHF
.	14	few	TRBV27	TRBJ2-3	TGTGCCAGCAGTTTAAACTGGGTCCGTCCAGACGAACTTTTT	CASSLNWVRPDELF
.	14	.	TRBV27	TRBJ1-4	TGTGCCAGCAGTTTATTGAATCAAAGGGAAAAACTGTTTTTT	CASSLLNQREKLFF
TRBD1	15	.	TRBV29-1	TRBJ1-1	TGCAGCGTTGACGATCCAGGACAGGGAGACACTGAAGCTTTCTTT	CSVDDPGQGDTEAFF
.	14	.	TRBV19	TRBJ2-1	TGTGCCAGCACTAGGAGGAACGGGGGAGATGAGCAGTTCTTC	CASTRRNGGDEQFF
.	13	.	TRBV7-3	TRBJ2-2	TGTGCCAGCAGAAAGGGGAACACCGGGGAGCTGTTTTTT	CASRKGNTGELFF
TRBD1	18	.	TRBV5-1	TRBJ2-4	TGCGCCAGCAGCTTGACCTCACAAGACAGGGGAGGCAAAAACATTCAGTACTTC	CASSLTSQDRGGKNIQYF
TRBD2	20	once	TRBV9	TRBJ2-3	TGTGCCAGCAGCGTAGAGGGAGGACTAGCGGGGCCCAAAAGCACAGATACGCAGTATTTT	CASSVEGGLAGPKSTDTQYF
.	13	.	TRBV6-6	TRBJ1-1	TGTGCCAGCAGCCCCACAACGAGCACTGAAGCTTTCTTT	CASSPTTSTEAFF
TRBD2	14	.	TRBV28	TRBJ2-7	TGTGCCAGCAGATGGACTAGCGGACCCTACGAGCAGTACTTC	CASRWTSGPYEQYF
.	16	few	TRBV9	TRBJ1-2	TGTGCCAGCAGCGCCGACGGGCCCTCTACCACCTATGGCTACACCTTC	CASSADGPSTTYGYTF
TRBD2	16	few	TRBV7-2	TRBJ2-3	TGTGCCAGCAGCCAGAAGGTAGCGGGATTTACAGATACGCAGTATTTT	CASSQKVAGFTDTQYF
.	14	once	TRBV28	TRBJ2-5	TGTGCCAGCAGTCAAACCCGGGCTAGGGAGACCCAGTACTTC	CASSQTRARETQYF
.	14	.	TRBV4-1	TRBJ2-2	TGCGCCAGCAGCCAAGTTTTCGGTCCCGGGGAGCTGTTTTTT	CASSQVFGPGELFF
.	14	few	TRBV7-9	TRBJ2-4	TGTGCCAGCAGCTTAGGGGGCACCCACAACATTCAGTACTTC	CASSLGGTHNIQYF
.	15	.	TRBV7-2	TRBJ2-1	TGTGCCAGCAGCGTGGCTCTAGCGAATAGAATTGAGCAGTTCTTC	CASSVALANRIEQFF
.	15	few	TRBV27	TRBJ2-4	TGTGCCAGCAGAAATGCACAGGTAGCCAAAAACATTCAGTACTTC	CASRNAQVAKNIQYF
.	15	.	TRBV6-6	TRBJ2-1	TGTGCCAGCAGTTACGGGGCGCTAACATACAATGAGCAGTTCTTC	CASSYGALTYNEQFF
TRBD1	15	.	TRBV15	TRBJ2-5	TGTGCCACCAGCAGAGCGGGACAGGGTCAAGAGACCCAGTACTTC	CATSRAGQGQETQYF
TRBD1	16	few	TRBV12-3/TRBV12-4	TRBJ2-1	TGTGCCAGCAGAGAGGAGGGACAGGGGAATTACAATGAGCAGTTCTTC	CASREEGQGNYNEQFF
TRBD1	16	.	TRBV28	TRBJ2-7	TGTGCCAGCAGTCCAACCGGGACAGGCCTCTCCTACGAGCAGTACTTC	CASSPTGTGLSYEQYF
.	14	few	TRBV18	TRBJ2-5	TGTGCCAGCTCACCGAGACAGCTACAAGAGACCCAGTACTTC	CASSPRQLQETQYF
.	13	many	TRBV7-9	TRBJ1-2	TGTGCCAGCAGCTTAACAGGGATCTATGGCTACACCTTC	CASSLTGIYGYTF
.	15	few	TRBV9	TRBJ1-6	TGTGCCAGCAGCGTGTCCGTCAGTGTCAATTCACCCCTCCACTTT	CASSVSVSVNSPLHF
TRBD2	15	few	TRBV4-3	TRBJ2-3	TGCGCCAGCAGCCTCAGGACTAGCGGGGCAGATACGCAGTATTTT	CASSLRTSGADTQYF
.	16	.	TRBV5-4	TRBJ1-1	TGTGCCAGCAGCTCCCACTCCAGGGGTATGTACACTGAAGCTTTCTTT	CASSSHSRGMYTEAFF
TRBD2	14	.	TRBV27	TRBJ2-7	TGTGCCAGCAGTTTAAGCGGGGAGGCCTACGAGCAGTACTTC	CASSLSGEAYEQYF
TRBD2	18	.	TRBV5-1	TRBJ2-5	TGCGCCAGCAGCTTGGCACCTAGCGGGAGTATAATGGAAGAGACCCAGTACTTC	CASSLAPSGSIMEETQYF
.	10	few	TRBV29-1	TRBJ1-2	TGCAGCGTTGAAGCCTATGGCTACACCTTC	CSVEAYGYTF
.	13	.	TRBV7-2	TRBJ1-1	TGTGCCAGCAGCTTAGCACTCGGGGCTGAAGCTTTCTTT	CASSLALGAEAFF
.	14	.	TRBV20-1	TRBJ1-6	TGCAGTGTAGGGGGGGGACCTTATAATTCACCCCTCCACTTT	CSVGGGPYNSPLHF
.	16	.	TRBV7-3	TRBJ2-2	TGTGCCAGCAGCTCTCAGGGATCGGTTTACACCGGGGAGCTGTTTTTT	CASSSQGSVYTGELFF
TRBD1	15	.	TRBV18	TRBJ1-1	TGTGCCCGCTCACCACCGTTCCCTACGACAGGGCAAGCTTTCTTT	CARSPPFPTTGQAFF
.	13	.	TRBV7-2	TRBJ1-4	TGTGCCAGCAGCTCCCCGGAAGGAGAAAAACTGTTTTTT	CASSSPEGEKLFF
.	14	.	TRBV20-1	TRBJ1-2	TGCAGTGCTAGTGGGGGGGCGGCAAACTATGGCTACACCTTC	CSASGGAANYGYTF
.	13	few	TRBV6-5	TRBJ1-3	TGTGCCAGCAGTTACTCGATCGGAGACACCATATATTTT	CASSYSIGDTIYF
TRBD2	20	few	TRBV5-1	TRBJ2-3	TGCGCCAGCAGCTTGCGGCTTTTGTTAGCGGGACCTTTTTCGACAGATACGCAGTATTTT	CASSLRLLLAGPFSTDTQYF
TRBD1	15	few	TRBV7-2	TRBJ1-1	TGTGCCAGCAGCGTAGCCGGGACAGGGAACACTGAAGCTTTCTTT	CASSVAGTGNTEAFF
.	13	.	TRBV27	TRBJ1-2	TGTGCCAGCAGTTTAGGACACCGCTATGGCTACACCTTC	CASSLGHRYGYTF